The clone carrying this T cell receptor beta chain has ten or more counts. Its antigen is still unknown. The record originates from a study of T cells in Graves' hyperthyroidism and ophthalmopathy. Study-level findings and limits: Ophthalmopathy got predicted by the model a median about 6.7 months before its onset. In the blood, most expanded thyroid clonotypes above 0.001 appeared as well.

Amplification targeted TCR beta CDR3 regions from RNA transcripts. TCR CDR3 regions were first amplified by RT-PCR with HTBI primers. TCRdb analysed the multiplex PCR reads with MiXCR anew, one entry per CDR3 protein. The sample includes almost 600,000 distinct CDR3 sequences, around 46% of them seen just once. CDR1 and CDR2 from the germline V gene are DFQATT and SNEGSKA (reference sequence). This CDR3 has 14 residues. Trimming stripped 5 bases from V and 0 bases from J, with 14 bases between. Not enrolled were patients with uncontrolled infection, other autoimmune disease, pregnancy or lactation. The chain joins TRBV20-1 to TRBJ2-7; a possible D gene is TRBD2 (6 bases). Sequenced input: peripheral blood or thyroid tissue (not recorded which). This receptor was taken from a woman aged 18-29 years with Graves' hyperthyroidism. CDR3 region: CSALGDFYSYEQYF. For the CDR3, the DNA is TGCAGTGCTTTGGGGGACTTTTACTCCTACGAGCAGTACTTC.